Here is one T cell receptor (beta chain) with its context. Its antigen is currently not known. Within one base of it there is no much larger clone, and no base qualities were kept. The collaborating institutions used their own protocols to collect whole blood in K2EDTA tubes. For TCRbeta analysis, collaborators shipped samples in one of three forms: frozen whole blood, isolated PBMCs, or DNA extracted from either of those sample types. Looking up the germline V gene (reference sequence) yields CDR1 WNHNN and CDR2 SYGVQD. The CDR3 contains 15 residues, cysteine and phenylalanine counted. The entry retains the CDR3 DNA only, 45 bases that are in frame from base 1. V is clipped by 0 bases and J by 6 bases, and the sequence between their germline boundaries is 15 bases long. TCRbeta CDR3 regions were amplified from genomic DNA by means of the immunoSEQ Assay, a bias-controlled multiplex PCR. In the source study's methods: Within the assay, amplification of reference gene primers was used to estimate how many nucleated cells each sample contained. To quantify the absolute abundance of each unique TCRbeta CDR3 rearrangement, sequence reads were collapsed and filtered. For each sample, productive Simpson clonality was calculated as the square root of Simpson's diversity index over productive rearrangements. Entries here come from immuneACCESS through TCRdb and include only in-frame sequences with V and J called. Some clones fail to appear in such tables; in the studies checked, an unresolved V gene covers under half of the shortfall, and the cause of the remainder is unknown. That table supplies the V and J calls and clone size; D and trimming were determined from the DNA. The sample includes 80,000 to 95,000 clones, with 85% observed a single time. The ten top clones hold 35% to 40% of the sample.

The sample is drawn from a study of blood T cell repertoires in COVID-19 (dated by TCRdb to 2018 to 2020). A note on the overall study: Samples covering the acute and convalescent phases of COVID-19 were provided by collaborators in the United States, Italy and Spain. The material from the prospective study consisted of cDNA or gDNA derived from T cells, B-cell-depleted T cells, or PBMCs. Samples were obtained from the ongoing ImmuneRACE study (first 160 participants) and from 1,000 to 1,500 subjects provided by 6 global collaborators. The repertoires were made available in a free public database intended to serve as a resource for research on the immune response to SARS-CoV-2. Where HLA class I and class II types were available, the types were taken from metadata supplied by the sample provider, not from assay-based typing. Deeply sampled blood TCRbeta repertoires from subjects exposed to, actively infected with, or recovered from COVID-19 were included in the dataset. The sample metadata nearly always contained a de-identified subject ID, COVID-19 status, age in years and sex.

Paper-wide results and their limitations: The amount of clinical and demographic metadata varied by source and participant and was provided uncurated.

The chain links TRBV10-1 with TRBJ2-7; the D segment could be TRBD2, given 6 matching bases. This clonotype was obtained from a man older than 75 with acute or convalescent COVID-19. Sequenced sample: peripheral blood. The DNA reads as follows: TGCGCCAGCAGTGAGTCGACGATTGCGGGAAGCGAGCAGTACTTC. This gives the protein CASSESTIAGSEQYF.